One sample yielded the 22 T cell receptor beta chains listed below, sequenced in a study of blood T cell repertoires in COVID-19. Generated by immunoSEQ multiplex PCR, the TCRdb table keeps only in-frame clones and is missing some. The table lists tens of thousands of clones, around 76% of them singletons. The sequencing input was peripheral blood. These receptors were taken from a man in his 70s with active or convalescent COVID-19.

The gene calls are TRBV6-5 and TRBJ2-7; a weak D match, TRBD2 (6 bases). The germline CDR1 and CDR2 sequences are MNHEY and SVGAGI. V was cut by 2 bases and J by 0 bases, with 8 bases left in between. This CDR3 has 14 amino acids. The CDR3 region has the DNA TGTGCCAGCAGTTACGGGGACTCCTCCTACGAGCAGTACTTC. The encoded protein is CASSYGDSSYEQYF.

The chain uses TRBV4-1 and TRBJ2-2; 8 bases agree with TRBD1. The CDR3 totals 14 residues. V shed 8 bases and J 5 bases; nucleotides not matched to a gene: 7. CDR1 and CDR2 (germline): MGHRA, YSYEKL. The CDR3 loop reads CASRGTGGTGELFF. As DNA, the CDR3 is TGCGCCAGCCGGGGAACAGGGGGGACCGGGGAGCTGTTTTTT.

The chain is built from TRBV7-2 and TRBJ2-1; D is perhaps TRBD1 (6 bases). The CDR3 has 16 amino acids. V shed 2 bases and J shed 8 bases, with 19 bases lying between them. The germline V gene has CDR1 SGHTA and CDR2 FQGNSA. CDR3 protein: CASSLLGGFGRDEQFF. DNA for the CDR3: TGTGCCAGCAGCTTACTAGGGGGTTTCGGACGGGATGAGCAGTTCTTC.

This chain joins TRBV2 and TRBJ2-3; a possible D gene is TRBD2 (6 bases). CDR3 length: 12 amino acids. V lost 6 bases to trimming and J lost 6 bases, with 10 bases between them. Germline CDR1 SNHLY, CDR2 FYNNEI. The CDR3 sequence is CASRGRGDTQYF. CDR3 in DNA: TGTGCCAGCAGGGGACGGGGGGATACGCAGTATTTT.

In its sample, this clone was seen a few times. The chain recombines TRBV6-5 with TRBJ1-6; D is possibly TRBD1 (5 bases). CDR3 length: 13 residues. Germline lookup yields CDR1 MNHEY and CDR2 SVGAGI. Trimming pared 6 bases from V and 4 bases from J, leaving 7 bases between. CDR3 residues: CASRGLYNSPLHF. CDR3 in DNA: TGTGCCAGCAGGGGACTGTATAATTCACCCCTCCACTTT.

The chain recombines TRBV2 with TRBJ1-5, with D unresolved. Trimming removed 2 bases from V and 11 bases from J, with 13 bases in between. The CDR3 spans 13 residues. In germline, CDR1 is SNHLY, CDR2 FYNNEI. The CDR3 region is CASSERPGETQHF. Written as DNA, the CDR3 is TGTGCCAGCAGTGAAAGGCCGGGAGAGACCCAGCATTTT.

This chain links TRBV5-1 with TRBJ2-3, with 8 nucleotides matching TRBD1. The CDR3 has 14 amino acids. J was trimmed by 4 bases and V by 7 bases; bases with no gene match: 8. The germline gives CDR1 SGHRS, CDR2 YFSETQ. The CDR3 reads CASGQGFDADTQYF. CDR3 coding DNA: TGCGCCAGCGGACAGGGTTTTGATGCAGATACGCAGTATTTT.

This chain links TRBV10-1 with TRBJ1-2; D ambiguous. The CDR3 runs 12 residues. Trimming shortened V by 3 bases and J by 3 bases, and 5 bases separated the two germline ends. Germline CDR1 reads WNHNN; CDR2 reads SYGVQD (reference sequence). CDR3 amino acids: CASSDQYYGYTF. CDR3 bases: TGCGCCAGCAGTGACCAGTACTATGGCTACACCTTC.

This clone has more than one count but fewer than ten. V gene TRBV11-3 combines with J gene TRBJ1-1; D is perhaps TRBD1 (6 bases). The germline V gene has CDR1 SGHNT and CDR2 YENEEA. V dropped 3 bases and J dropped 5 bases, with 16 bases sitting between them. This CDR3 is built from 15 residues. CDR3 protein: CASSFAFQGRTEAFF. In DNA form, the CDR3 reads TGTGCCAGCAGCTTCGCCTTTCAGGGGAGAACTGAAGCTTTCTTT. Filled out from reference TRBV11-3 and TRBJ1-1, the complete variable domain reads EAGVVQSPRYKIIEKKQPVAFWCNPISGHNTLYWYLQNLGQGPELLIRYENEEAVDDSQLPKDRFSAERLKGVDSTLKIQPAELGDSAVYLCASSFAFQGRTEAFFGQGTRLTVV.

The genes are TRBV10-2 and TRBJ2-6; TRBD1 might be the D (6 bases). This CDR3 is 15 amino acids long. Germline V lookup: CDR1 WSHSY, CDR2 SAAADI. V was cut by 6 bases and J by 1 base, with 10 bases left in between. The DNA of the CDR3 is TGCGCCAGCAGGGACAGTACTTCTGGGGCCAACGTCCTGACTTTC. Its protein product is CASRDSTSGANVLTF.

V gene TRBV5-1 combines with J gene TRBJ2-7, with 8 bases that match TRBD1. Losses at the gene ends were 6 bases for V and 5 bases for J; bases not matched to a gene: 10. CDR3 length equals 14 residues. The germline gives CDR1 SGHRS, CDR2 YFSETQ. The CDR3 DNA reads as TGCGCCAGCAAAACTGGTGACAGGGGCCACGAGCAGTACTTC. Translated, it gives CASKTGDRGHEQYF.

This chain links TRBV11-2 with TRBJ2-7, with D possibly matching TRBD1 (5 bases). From germline, CDR1 is SGHAT and CDR2 FQNNGV. The CDR3 is made up of 14 amino acids. The V gene lost 5 bases and the J gene lost 5 bases, with 16 bases spanning the gap. The CDR3 reads CASSTIWGTHEQYF. The CDR3 DNA reads as TGTGCCAGCAGCACCATCTGGGGCACGCACGAGCAGTACTTC.

The chain employs TRBV11-2 and TRBJ2-5; 11 nucleotides agree with TRBD2. Trimming at V came to 5 bases and at J to 1 base, leaving 6 bases not matched to a gene. The germline V gene encodes CDR1 SGHAT and CDR2 FQNNGV. The CDR3 spans 16 residues. The CDR3 is CASSRLAGSPQETQYF. Written as DNA, the CDR3 is TGTGCCAGCAGCAGACTAGCGGGGAGCCCCCAAGAGACCCAGTACTTC.

The chain combines TRBV19 with TRBJ1-5; no clear D gene. Germline CDR1 LNHDA, CDR2 SQIVND (reference sequence). Trimming removed 3 bases from V and 9 bases from J, with 9 bases in between. The CDR3 is 12 amino acids. The CDR3 sequence is CASSMREAPQHF. In DNA form, the CDR3 reads TGTGCCAGTAGTATGAGGGAGGCGCCCCAGCATTTT.

Here the CDR3 DNA reads TGTGCCAGCAGCGTAGGCGGGGGGGCCTACGAGCAGTACTTC. It yields the protein CASSVGGGAYEQYF. This rearrangement joins TRBV9 to TRBJ2-7; TRBD2 agrees at 9 bases. The germline CDR1 and CDR2 sequences are SGDLS and YYNGEE. The CDR3 totals 14 residues. After removal of 0 bases from V and 2 bases from J, the junction contained 0 bases not matched to a gene.

In this sample, this clone turned up a few times. The chain employs TRBV19 and TRBJ1-1; 7 bases align to TRBD1. Germline lookup yields CDR1 LNHDA and CDR2 SQIVND (reference sequence). The ends lost 4 bases at V and 8 bases at J; junction bases unmatched: 10. CDR3 length equals 14 residues. The CDR3 here is CASSTDRQGWEAFF. In nucleotides, the CDR3 is TGTGCCAGTAGTACGGACAGACAGGGTTGGGAAGCTTTCTTT.

The CDR3 region has the DNA TGTGCCAGCAAGGGACAGGGATCTGGGGCCAACGTCCTGACTTTC. As protein: CASKGQGSGANVLTF. The V and J genes are TRBV6-6 and TRBJ2-6, with 9 bases matching TRBD1. The CDR3 totals 15 residues. With 7 bases clipped from V and 1 base from J, the junction kept 2 bases outside the gene matches. CDR1 and CDR2 from the germline V gene are MNHNY and SVGAGI (reference sequence).

V and J are TRBV5-6 and TRBJ2-3, with 10 bases lining up with TRBD2. The CDR3 contains 15 residues. Germline trimming cut 2 bases from V and 5 bases from J; bases unmatched to any gene: 5. Germline lookup yields CDR1 SGHDT and CDR2 YYEEEE. The CDR3 sequence is CASSLLLAGQDTQYF. The DNA for the CDR3 is TGTGCCAGCAGCTTATTACTAGCGGGGCAAGATACGCAGTATTTT.

This sequence joins TRBV27 and TRBJ1-6; D ambiguous. The CDR3 runs to 13 residues. The V end lost 5 bases, the J end lost 8 bases, and 10 bases lay between the germline ends. Germline assignment: CDR1 MNHEY and CDR2 SMNVEV (reference sequence). CDR3 in amino acids: CASSPRGDSPLHF. The CDR3 bases are TGTGCCAGCAGTCCGCGAGGTGATTCACCCCTCCACTTT.

This chain links TRBV27 with TRBJ2-6; 11 bases match TRBD1. The CDR3 spans 17 residues. Germline CDR1 is MNHEY and CDR2 is SMNVEV (reference sequence). Germline trimming cut 6 bases from V and 3 bases from J; bases unmatched to any gene: 7. CDR3 in DNA: TGTGCCAGCAGACCCGGACAGGGGGCTGGTGGGGCCAACGTCCTGACTTTC. Protein: CASRPGQGAGGANVLTF.

The chain has TRBV28 and TRBJ2-7, with 11 bases lining up with TRBD1. Germline V gives CDR1 MDHEN, CDR2 SYDVKM. J lost 5 bases, V lost 8 bases, and 8 bases had no gene match. This CDR3 contains 14 residues. The CDR3: CASRGDRGTHEQYF. The CDR3 DNA reads TGTGCCAGCCGGGGGGACAGGGGGACCCACGAGCAGTACTTC.

This chain connects TRBV19 to TRBJ1-2; 7 nucleotides line up with TRBD1. V gave up 9 bases and J gave up 4 bases; unmatched junction bases: 14. Germline-derived CDR1 and CDR2 are LNHDA and SQIVND (reference sequence). CDR3 size: 15 residues. CDR3 region: CARPTNRDRFYGYTF. CDR3 in DNA: TGTGCCAGACCAACCAACCGGGACAGATTCTATGGCTACACCTTC. The full variable domain, rest sourced from reference TRBV19 and TRBJ1-2, is DGGITQSPKYLFRKEGQNVTLSCEQNLNHDAMYWYRQDPGQGLRLIYYSQIVNDFQKGDIAEGYSVSREKKESFPLTVTSAQKNPTAFYLCARPTNRDRFYGYTFGSGTRLTVV.